The clone carrying this T cell receptor beta chain has ten or more counts. Its antigen is undetermined. Quantitative 5'-RACE with molecular barcodes produced the TCR beta libraries. MiXCR, applied by TCRdb to the 5' RACE reads, yields one record per CDR3 protein. Counted here are fewer than 550,000 distinct CDR3 sequences, about 5% occurring once; the ten biggest clones make up roughly 3.5%. These data belong to a study of CD8 T cells in ankylosing spondylitis. Study-wide results and limits: A subset of motif variants has previously been described in the synovial fluid and blood of reactive arthritis. Matched synovial fluid from ankylosing spondylitis patients was reported to be enriched for disease-linked clones. Blood of patients with ankylosing spondylitis appeared to be characterized by a TCR beta motif of several highly homologous variants. Disease-associated clones were CD8+ and fairly uncommon in peripheral blood.

Germline V CDR1 and CDR2: ENHRY, SYGVKD. This CDR3 contains 13 residues. Between the trimmed V and J ends, which lost 5 bases and 5 bases, there was a span of 12 bases. The chain is built from TRBV10-3 and TRBJ1-2; possible D gene TRBD1, 5 bases. The origin of this receptor is a male donor with ankylosing spondylitis. The material sequenced was blood, either unsorted or a sorted T cell fraction (not recorded which). Here the CDR3 reads CAISPGDQYGYTF. In DNA form, the CDR3 reads TGTGCCATCAGTCCGGGGGACCAGTATGGCTACACCTTC.